This passage covers 28 T cell receptor beta chains from one sample sequenced in a study of blood T cell repertoires in COVID-19. Clones were read by immunoSEQ multiplex PCR, and TCRdb kept only the in-frame ones, dropping some. The sample holds about 150,000 clones, 75% to 85% seen once. Sequenced: peripheral blood. Receptors originate from a man in his sixties with acute or convalescent COVID-19.

The chain links TRBV9 to TRBJ2-1; 8 bases are a match to TRBD2. After removal of 0 bases from V and 2 bases from J, the junction contained 7 bases not matched to a gene. CDR3 size: 17 residues. Germline V gene sequence: CDR1 SGDLS, CDR2 YYNGEE. CDR3 in DNA: TGTGCCAGCAGCGTAGTGCACGGTAGCGGGACCTACAATGAGCAGTTCTTC. This gives the protein CASSVVHGSGTYNEQFF.

This chain links TRBV27 with TRBJ1-5; no reliable D call. V lost 2 bases to trimming and J lost 3 bases, with 14 bases between them. The germline V gene has CDR1 MNHEY and CDR2 SMNVEV (reference sequence). CDR3 length equals 16 residues. CDR3 protein: CASSLRPLGPNQPQHF. In DNA form, the CDR3 reads TGTGCCAGCAGTTTAAGGCCCTTGGGCCCCAATCAGCCCCAGCATTTT.

The chain employs TRBV12-3 or TRBV12-4 and TRBJ1-1; D possibly corresponds to TRBD1 (6 bases). V lost 10 bases and J 1 base, leaving 13 bases between the germline ends. CDR3 length: 13 amino acids. The CDR3 spells CATSGGANTEAFF. The CDR3, as DNA: TGTGCCACGTCGGGGGGCGCGAACACTGAAGCTTTCTTT.

The rearrangement links TRBV19 to TRBJ2-2, with 11 bases matching TRBD1. The CDR3 has 14 amino acids. The germline V gene has CDR1 LNHDA and CDR2 SQIVND (reference sequence). V shed 7 bases, J shed 6 bases, and the junction held 4 bases outside the gene matches. The CDR3 DNA reads TGTGCCAGTATTGGGACAGGGGGGGCCGGGGAGCTGTTTTTT. It encodes CASIGTGGAGELFF.

This chain links TRBV7-6 with TRBJ1-2, with 8 bases identical to TRBD1. CDR1 is SGHVS and CDR2 is FNYEAQ in the germline V gene. The trim removed 3 bases at V and 4 bases at J, leaving 4 bases unmatched. The CDR3 sequence is 14 residues long. CDR3 region: CASSLNDRGYGYTF. CDR3 DNA: TGTGCCAGCAGCTTGAATGACAGGGGCTATGGCTACACCTTC. Complete variable domain (other parts from reference TRBV7-6 and TRBJ1-2): GAGVSQSPRYKVTKRGQDVALRCDPISGHVSLYWYRQALGQGPEFLTYFNYEAQQDKSGLPNDRFSAERPEGSISTLTIQRTEQRDSAMYRCASSLNDRGYGYTFGSGTRLTVV.

The rearrangement joins TRBV5-1 to TRBJ1-6; TRBD1 is a possible D gene (5 bases). Germline CDR1 reads SGHRS; CDR2 reads YFSETQ. Between the trimmed V and J ends, which lost 4 bases and 3 bases, there was a span of 11 bases. The CDR3 has 15 amino acids. The CDR3 reads CASSIQGNYNSPLHF. The CDR3 bases are TGCGCCAGCAGCATTCAGGGAAACTATAATTCACCCCTCCACTTT. The complete variable domain, with remaining parts taken from reference TRBV5-1 and TRBJ1-6, reads KAGVTQTPRYLIKTRGQQVTLSCSPISGHRSVSWYQQTPGQGLQFLFEYFSETQRNKGNFPGRFSGRQFSNSRSEMNVSTLELGDSALYLCASSIQGNYNSPLHFGNGTRLTVT.

The rearrangement joins TRBV24-1 to TRBJ2-3; TRBD2 matches 12 bases. V shed 3 bases, J shed 7 bases, and the junction held 4 bases outside the gene matches. Germline assignment: CDR1 KGHDR and CDR2 SFDVKD. The CDR3 has 15 amino acids. The CDR3 DNA reads as TGTGCCACCAGTGATGGACTAGCGGGGAGGAATACGCAGTATTTT. It codes for CATSDGLAGRNTQYF.

This chain uses TRBV19 with TRBJ1-5, with D unclear. The CDR3 length is 15 residues. Trimming pared 4 bases from V and 5 bases from J, leaving 15 bases between. Germline V gives CDR1 LNHDA, CDR2 SQIVND (reference sequence). In DNA form, the CDR3 reads TGTGCCAGTAGTAAGCAACCTATAGTCTATCAGCCCCAGCATTTT. Translating it yields CASSKQPIVYQPQHF. Using reference TRBV19 and TRBJ1-5 for the parts outside the CDR3, the full variable domain is DGGITQSPKYLFRKEGQNVTLSCEQNLNHDAMYWYRQDPGQGLRLIYYSQIVNDFQKGDIAEGYSVSREKKESFPLTVTSAQKNPTAFYLCASSKQPIVYQPQHFGDGTRLSIL.

The rearrangement links TRBV2 to TRBJ2-7; 11 bases agree with TRBD2. CDR3 length: 16 residues. The germline V gene has CDR1 SNHLY and CDR2 FYNNEI. With V trimmed by 5 bases and J by 4 bases, 10 bases remained unmatched. The CDR3: CASSFGTSGLLYEQYF. In DNA, the CDR3 is TGTGCCAGCAGTTTTGGGACTAGCGGCTTACTGTACGAGCAGTACTTC.

The chain joins TRBV5-1 to TRBJ2-5; 13 bases are shared with TRBD2. Germline V gene lookup returns CDR1 SGHRS and CDR2 YFSETQ. The V and J ends lost 5 bases and 5 bases, in that order; junction bases with no gene match: 6. The CDR3 contains 15 residues. This chain's CDR3 is CASSQLAGGGETQYF. In DNA form, the CDR3 reads TGCGCCAGCAGTCAACTAGCGGGAGGGGGGGAGACCCAGTACTTC.

This chain links TRBV6-4 with TRBJ1-1, with a tentative D call TRBD1 (6 bases). V lost 2 bases, J lost 4 bases, and 11 bases lay in between. This CDR3 is built from 14 residues. In germline, CDR1 is MRHNA, CDR2 SNTAGT. This CDR3 reads CASSDTNRATEAFF. The CDR3 bases are TGTGCCAGCAGTGACACAAACAGGGCCACTGAAGCTTTCTTT.

The V gene is TRBV2, the J gene TRBJ2-7; TRBD1 matches at 9 bases. This CDR3 spans 15 amino acids. V shed 2 bases and J 3 bases; nucleotides not matched to a gene: 5. Germline CDR1 reads SNHLY; CDR2 reads FYNNEI. The DNA of the CDR3 is TGTGCCAGCAGTGAACCTTGGGACAGGGACTACGAGCAGTACTTC. Translating gives CASSEPWDRDYEQYF.

This clone was recorded at least ten times. This rearrangement joins TRBV6-2 or TRBV6-3 to TRBJ1-2, with D tentatively TRBD1 (5 bases). CDR3 length equals 13 residues. V was clipped by 6 bases and J by 6 bases, with 14 bases between them. Germline V gene data show CDR1 as MNHEY and CDR2 as SVGEGT. In DNA, the CDR3 is TGTGCCAGCAGCGTAACCAGGGAGGATGGCTACACCTTC. Its protein product is CASSVTREDGYTF.

The gene calls are TRBV6-5 and TRBJ2-7, with TRBD1 identical over 7 bases. Unmatched junction bases numbered 11, after V lost 9 bases and J lost 9 bases. The CDR3 has 12 amino acids. The germline gives CDR1 MNHEY, CDR2 SVGAGI. The CDR3: CASKQGTERQYF. CDR3 nucleotides: TGTGCCAGTAAACAGGGGACAGAGCGGCAGTACTTC.

The chain is built from TRBV20-1 and TRBJ1-6, with 7 bases lining up with TRBD1. Germline V gene data show CDR1 as DFQATT and CDR2 as SNEGSKA (reference sequence). After removal of 6 bases from V and 6 bases from J, the junction contained 14 bases not matched to a gene. The CDR3 spans 16 residues. CDR3 protein: CSASTGATSSNSPLHF. The CDR3 DNA reads as TGCAGTGCAAGTACAGGGGCGACTTCTTCTAATTCACCCCTCCACTTT.

The rearrangement uses TRBV10-3 and TRBJ2-3, with a weak D call TRBD1 (6 bases). Trimming pared 4 bases from V and 2 bases from J, leaving 10 bases between. The CDR3 has 14 amino acids. Germline CDR1 ENHRY, CDR2 SYGVKD. This chain's CDR3 is CAISGTADTDTQYF. CDR3 sequence (DNA): TGTGCCATCAGTGGGACAGCAGACACAGATACGCAGTATTTT.

The rearrangement uses TRBV10-2 and TRBJ2-7; possibly TRBD1 for D (5 bases). The germline gives CDR1 WSHSY, CDR2 SAAADI. This CDR3 is built from 14 residues. V dropped 6 bases and J dropped 4 bases, with 16 bases sitting between them. CDR3 sequence: CASSFGWGPYEQYF. The CDR3 DNA is TGCGCCAGCAGCTTCGGTTGGGGCCCATACGAGCAGTACTTC.

The table lists this clone with a few counts. This chain uses TRBV3-1 (or the pseudogene TRBV3-2) with TRBJ2-7, with 9 bases fitting TRBD2. This CDR3 is built from 14 residues. The J segment lost 2 bases and the V segment lost 4 bases, leaving 3 bases of the junction unmatched. CDR1 is LGHDT, CDR2 YNNKEL, per germline (reference sequence). Here the CDR3 reads CASSLAGGTYEQYF. CDR3 in DNA: TGTGCCAGCAGCCTGGCGGGAGGGACCTACGAGCAGTACTTC.

V is TRBV12-3 or TRBV12-4 and J is TRBJ2-7; D perhaps matches TRBD1 (5 bases). V lost 5 bases, J lost 0 bases, and 8 bases lay in between. There are 13 residues in the CDR3. Here the CDR3 reads CASSPDSSYEQYF. CDR3 in DNA: TGTGCCAGCAGTCCCGACAGCTCCTACGAGCAGTACTTC.

The chain recombines TRBV7-9 with TRBJ2-2; 10 positions match TRBD2. This CDR3 comprises 17 residues. Germline V lookup: CDR1 SEHNR, CDR2 FQNEAQ (reference sequence). V lost 5 bases and J lost 0; bases outside the gene matches: 6. The CDR3 loop is CASSPRTSGPNTGELFF. The CDR3, as DNA: TGTGCCAGCAGCCCAAGGACTAGCGGCCCGAACACCGGGGAGCTGTTTTTT.

The chain joins TRBV18 to TRBJ1-4, with 7 bases that match TRBD1. Germline CDR1 and CDR2: KGHSH and LQKENI. V trimming: 0 bases; J trimming: 0 bases; junction bases outside the gene matches: 1. The CDR3 loop spans 16 amino acids. The CDR3 sequence is CASSPPGGPTNEKLFF. In DNA form, the CDR3 reads TGTGCCAGCTCACCACCAGGGGGCCCAACTAATGAAAAACTGTTTTTT.

This chain joins TRBV6-1 and TRBJ1-2, with D perhaps matching TRBD1 (5 bases). V lost 2 bases to trimming and J lost 7 bases, with 14 bases between them. There are 14 residues in the CDR3. CDR1 MNHNS and CDR2 SASEGT come from the germline V gene. This CDR3 reads CASSEKGDFFGYTF. The DNA for the CDR3 is TGTGCCAGCAGTGAAAAAGGGGATTTTTTTGGCTACACCTTC.

This rearrangement joins TRBV9 to TRBJ2-1, with 10 bases lining up with TRBD2. The CDR3 is 14 amino acids. Germline V lookup: CDR1 SGDLS, CDR2 YYNGEE. V trimming: 7 bases; J trimming: 7 bases; junction bases outside the gene matches: 8. DNA of the CDR3: TGTGCCAGCGGGGAGCGGGAGGGCCGGAATGAGCAGTTCTTC. Translation: CASGEREGRNEQFF.

This clone was seen ten or more times. This chain connects TRBV10-3 to TRBJ2-7; 12 bases agree with TRBD2. This CDR3 comprises 14 residues. Trimming cost V 6 bases and J 7 bases; bases outside gene matches: 7. CDR1 is ENHRY, CDR2 SYGVKD, per germline. In DNA, the CDR3 is TGTGCCATCAGCCGACTAGCGGGAGCCGGTGAGCAGTACTTC. This gives the protein CAISRLAGAGEQYF.

CDR3 sequence (DNA): TGTGCCAGCAGCTTCCTCACACAGGGGACCACTCGCTCCTACGAGCAGTACTTC. Its translation: CASSFLTQGTTRSYEQYF. The V call is TRBV28, the J call TRBJ2-7; 7 bases align to TRBD1. CDR3 length: 18 residues. J was trimmed by 0 bases and V by 6 bases; bases with no gene match: 17. Germline V gene data show CDR1 as MDHEN and CDR2 as SYDVKM.

The CDR3 coding sequence is TGTGCCAGCAGTCCTTGGGGGGAGGGCATTTCCTATGGCTACACCTTC. Amino acids: CASSPWGEGISYGYTF. The V gene is TRBV28, the J gene TRBJ1-2; D perhaps matches TRBD1 (5 bases). Trimming removed 5 bases at V and 4 bases at J, with 20 bases between. Germline V gene data show CDR1 as MDHEN and CDR2 as SYDVKM. The CDR3 is 16 residues long.

This clone was detected a few times. The CDR3 bases are TGTGCCAGCTCACCTTCTCACGGGACAGGGAACCACGAGCAGTACTTC. This translates into CASSPSHGTGNHEQYF. V and J are TRBV18 and TRBJ2-7; 9 nucleotides agree with TRBD1. V was clipped by 3 bases and J by 5 bases; unmatched bases: 11. The CDR3 is 16 residues long. The V gene's germline CDR1 is KGHSH and CDR2 LQKENI. The whole variable domain, remainder taken from reference TRBV18 and TRBJ2-7, is NAGVMQNPRHLVRRRGQEARLRCSPMKGHSHVYWYRQLPEEGLKFMVYLQKENIIDESGMPKERFSAEFPKEGPSILRIQQVVRGDSAAYFCASSPSHGTGNHEQYFGPGTRLTVT.

This sequence joins TRBV28 and TRBJ2-3; unclear D gene. Germline values: CDR1 MDHEN, CDR2 SYDVKM. The CDR3 extends over 14 amino acids. The ends were cut back, 5 bases at V and 0 bases at J, with 9 bases in the middle. Here the CDR3 reads CASSPPPSTDTQYF. The CDR3 DNA reads TGTGCCAGCAGTCCTCCCCCTAGCACAGATACGCAGTATTTT.